This TCR beta chain emerged from a study of T cell changes during pregnancy in multiple sclerosis (dated by TCRdb to between 2019 and 2020). Notes on the research overall: The study examined how the T cell repertoire changed over the course of pregnancy in women with multiple sclerosis.

Comments on this clone: The antigen this receptor binds is unknown. Base quality data are lacking; no much larger clone is found one base away.

Counted from cysteine to phenylalanine, this CDR3 has 12 amino acids. Only the CDR3 region is kept as DNA, spanning 36 bases read in frame from base 1. V loses 4 bases, J loses 5 bases, and the germline ends lie 10 bases apart. From a lookup of the germline V gene, CDR1 and CDR2 are SGDLS and YYNGEE. The library relied on the immunoSEQ multiplex PCR assay. The immuneACCESS repertoire file appears here via TCRdb, limited to in-frame rearrangements. These files lack a portion of the clones; in checked studies, under half of the deficit traces to unresolved V genes, and the cause of the others is not known. Within this sample are tens of thousands of clones, with roughly 92% of them counted one time only. The biggest ten clones account for approximately 2.8% of the sample.

The sample was peripheral blood, taken in the third trimester of pregnancy. The rearrangement joined TRBV9 to TRBJ2-7; no D segment can be confidently identified. This TCR was recovered from a female donor in good health, enrolled as a control in a pregnancy study. The DNA reads TGTGCCAGCAGCCCCACTTCTGACGAGCAGTACTTC. Its protein product is CASSPTSDEQYF.